The 28 T cell receptor beta chains reported below all come from one sample, sequenced in a study of OX40 agonist ivuxolimab in advanced cancers. The method was immunoSEQ multiplex PCR; TCRdb's version includes in-frame clones alone and lacks a portion of them. This table has some 100,000 clones, roughly nine tenths appearing once. Specimen: CD4+ or CD8+ T cells sorted from blood, collected in a trial of the OX40 agonist ivuxolimab. The receptor set was obtained from an adult with an advanced solid tumor such as melanoma, head and neck, liver or kidney cancer.

The J gene is TRBJ2-1, the V gene TRBV19, with 10 bases aligning to TRBD2. The CDR3 extends over 15 amino acids. V trimming: 5 bases; J trimming: 6 bases; junction bases outside the gene matches: 7. Germline values: CDR1 LNHDA, CDR2 SQIVND (reference sequence). For the CDR3, the DNA is TGTGCCAGTAGTGCGAGCGGGAGGGCCTCCAATGAGCAGTTCTTC. As protein: CASSASGRASNEQFF.

This clone has only one observation. The chain couples TRBV5-1 to TRBJ2-7; D might be TRBD2 (6 bases). This CDR3 has 15 amino acids. Germline CDR1 and CDR2: SGHRS and YFSETQ. V was shortened by 5 bases and J by 3 bases, with 18 bases between the two germline ends. This chain's CDR3 is CASSILREAHYEQYF. For the CDR3, the DNA is TGCGCCAGCAGTATCCTGAGGGAGGCCCACTACGAGCAGTACTTC.

This sequence joins TRBV5-6 and TRBJ2-3, with D tentatively TRBD2 (6 bases). The CDR3 extends over 17 amino acids. The V gene's germline CDR1 is SGHDT and CDR2 YYEEEE. V lost 0 bases to trimming and J lost 2 bases, with 16 bases between them. CDR3 coding DNA: TGTGCCAGCAGCTTGGCGGGACTTCGATTCTCCACAGATACGCAGTATTTT. Its protein is CASSLAGLRFSTDTQYF.

The rearrangement links TRBV11-3 to TRBJ2-2; possibly TRBD1 for D (5 bases). The length of the CDR3 is 13 residues. Per the germline V gene, CDR1 is SGHNT and CDR2 is YENEEA. Trimming took 5 bases from V and 6 from J, leaving 10 bases between them. The CDR3 bases are TGTGCCAGCAGCCGCTTAGGGGCCGGGGAGCTGTTTTTT. It encodes CASSRLGAGELFF.

This chain connects TRBV14 to TRBJ1-1; TRBD1 might be the D (5 bases). The CDR3 extends over 13 amino acids. CDR1 and CDR2 from the germline V gene are SGHDN and FVKESK. Trimming stripped 5 bases from V and 0 bases from J, with 7 bases between. CDR3 in DNA: TGTGCCAGCAGCAGGGGTATGAACACTGAAGCTTTCTTT. Its translation is CASSRGMNTEAFF.

This chain connects TRBV28 to TRBJ2-3, with 8 bases that match TRBD2. CDR1 and CDR2 (germline): MDHEN, SYDVKM. CDR3 length: 12 residues. J was trimmed by 11 bases and V by 5 bases; bases with no gene match: 6. CDR3 protein: CASSGSGTRQYF. The CDR3 bases are TGTGCCAGCAGTGGATCCGGGACTAGGCAGTATTTT.

The rearrangement uses TRBV11-3 and TRBJ2-5; 7 bases line up with TRBD2. V lost 2 bases to trimming and J lost 7 bases; unmatched junction nucleotides: 10. CDR3 length: 15 residues. Germline CDR1 is SGHNT and CDR2 is YENEEA. CDR3: CASSLTSGAPGTQYF. DNA of the CDR3: TGTGCCAGCAGCTTAACCAGCGGGGCCCCGGGGACCCAGTACTTC.

This chain links TRBV2 with TRBJ1-2, with TRBD1 matching over 10 bases. Trimming took 5 bases from V and 2 from J; bases not matched to a gene: 14. The CDR3 spans 18 residues. Germline lookup yields CDR1 SNHLY and CDR2 FYNNEI. The CDR3: CASSLLIGGQGRNYGYTF. CDR3 DNA: TGTGCCAGCAGTCTCCTGATTGGGGGACAGGGGAGGAACTATGGCTACACCTTC.

V is TRBV18 and J is TRBJ1-6; D is undetermined. Trimming removed 1 base from V and 0 bases from J, with 4 bases in between. The germline CDR1 and CDR2 sequences are KGHSH and LQKENI. CDR3 length: 15 amino acids. The CDR3 loop reads CASSPQSSYNSPLHF. In nucleotides, the CDR3 is TGTGCCAGCTCACCACAGAGCTCCTATAATTCACCCCTCCACTTT.

The V gene is TRBV2, the J gene TRBJ2-5; 9 bases agree with TRBD2. Per germline, CDR1 SNHLY and CDR2 FYNNEI. Trimming took 7 bases from V and 5 from J; bases not matched to a gene: 11. The CDR3 length is 15 residues. The CDR3 is CASTLGLAGRETQYF. For the CDR3, the DNA is TGTGCCAGCACCTTAGGGCTAGCGGGACGGGAGACCCAGTACTTC. The full variable domain, rest sourced from reference TRBV2 and TRBJ2-5, is EPEVTQTPSHQVTQMGQEVILRCVPISNHLYFYWYRQILGQKVEFLVSFYNNEISEKSEIFDDQFSVERPDGSNFTLKIRSTKLEDSAMYFCASTLGLAGRETQYFGPGTRLLVL.

The V and J genes are TRBV9 and TRBJ2-1; 12 bases line up with TRBD2. J gave up 0 bases and V 4 bases, and 14 bases lay outside the gene matches. Looked up from germline, CDR1 is SGDLS and CDR2 is YYNGEE. The CDR3 length is 20 residues. CDR3 in amino acids: CASSPLHGLAGLGSYNEQFF. The CDR3 DNA sequence: TGTGCCAGCAGCCCTCTCCACGGACTAGCGGGATTGGGCTCCTACAATGAGCAGTTCTTC.

This clone was seen only once. The chain has TRBV7-2 and TRBJ2-7; TRBD2 aligns across 10 bases. Germline V gene data show CDR1 as SGHTA and CDR2 as FQGNSA. V gave up 5 bases and J gave up 2 bases; unmatched junction bases: 12. The CDR3 runs 17 residues. Here the CDR3 reads CASSARPGTSVTYEQYF. CDR3 nucleotide sequence: TGTGCCAGCAGCGCAAGACCCGGGACTAGCGTAACCTACGAGCAGTACTTC.

In this sample, this clone turned up once. This chain connects TRBV11-2 to TRBJ2-1; the D gene is possibly TRBD1 (6 bases). The germline V gene has CDR1 SGHAT and CDR2 FQNNGV. The CDR3 contains 13 residues. The V and J ends lost 5 bases and 4 bases respectively, with 9 bases between them. CDR3 in DNA: TGTGCCAGCAGCAAACAGGGTTACAATGAGCAGTTCTTC. This encodes CASSKQGYNEQFF.

The gene calls are TRBV7-2 and TRBJ2-5; D is tentatively TRBD1 or TRBD2 (6 bases each). The CDR3 totals 16 residues. The germline V gene has CDR1 SGHTA and CDR2 FQGNSA. Between the trimmed V and J ends, which lost 7 bases and 0 bases, there was a span of 18 bases. The CDR3 nucleotides read TGTGCCAGCACCCGGGGTGGGGGGCGGTACCAAGAGACCCAGTACTTC. This sequence encodes CASTRGGGRYQETQYF. The whole variable domain, filled in from reference TRBV7-2 and TRBJ2-5, reads GAGVSQSPSNKVTEKGKDVELRCDPISGHTALYWYRQSLGQGLEFLIYFQGNSAPDKSGLPSDRFSAERTGGSVSTLTIQRTQQEDSAVYLCASTRGGGRYQETQYFGPGTRLLVL.

The V call is TRBV6-6, the J call TRBJ2-7, with 12 bases fitting TRBD1. Germline V gives CDR1 MNHNY, CDR2 SVGAGI (reference sequence). The CDR3 has 14 amino acids. After removal of 9 bases from V and 2 bases from J, the junction contained 5 bases not matched to a gene. As DNA, the CDR3 is TGTGCCAGTTCTTGGGACAGGGGGCCCTACGAGCAGTACTTC. It specifies CASSWDRGPYEQYF.

The rearrangement joins TRBV11-1 to TRBJ1-3; 8 bases line up with TRBD1. The CDR3 sequence is 17 residues long. CDR1 is SGHAT and CDR2 is FQDESV in the germline V gene (reference sequence). After removal of 3 bases from V and 0 bases from J, the junction contained 7 bases not matched to a gene. The DNA of the CDR3 is TGTGCCAGCAGCTTTGGGACAGGCCCGATCTCTGGAAACACCATATATTTT. Its protein is CASSFGTGPISGNTIYF.

This clone occurred once. The chain has TRBV9 and TRBJ1-3; D call uncertain. Trimming shortened V by 0 bases and J by 0 bases, and 7 bases separated the two germline ends. The CDR3 runs to 15 residues. Germline lookup yields CDR1 SGDLS and CDR2 YYNGEE. The CDR3: CASSVGGPSGNTIYF. The DNA of the CDR3 is TGTGCCAGCAGCGTAGGTGGCCCCTCTGGAAACACCATATATTTT.

The gene calls are TRBV18 and TRBJ2-5; the D gene is possibly TRBD1 (6 bases). CDR3 length equals 14 residues. V dropped 5 bases and J dropped 1 base, with 11 bases sitting between them. Germline lookup yields CDR1 KGHSH and CDR2 LQKENI. Here the CDR3 reads CASSSGQVQETQYF. The CDR3 DNA sequence: TGTGCCAGCTCATCGGGACAAGTCCAAGAGACCCAGTACTTC.

This rearrangement joins TRBV28 to TRBJ2-1; 11 bases align to TRBD2. With 5 bases clipped from V and 3 bases from J, the junction kept 18 bases outside the gene matches. Germline V gives CDR1 MDHEN, CDR2 SYDVKM. The CDR3 is 20 residues long. This chain's CDR3 is CASSAFGVAGGPGVYNEQFF. The CDR3 DNA follows: TGTGCCAGCAGTGCCTTTGGAGTAGCGGGAGGGCCTGGGGTCTACAATGAGCAGTTCTTC.

The J gene is TRBJ2-7, the V gene TRBV2; 8 bases map to TRBD2. With 9 bases clipped from V and 5 bases from J, the junction kept 9 bases outside the gene matches. The CDR3 runs to 13 residues. The germline V gene has CDR1 SNHLY and CDR2 FYNNEI. The chain's CDR3 is CASGLAPLNEQYF. CDR3 coding DNA: TGTGCCAGTGGACTAGCTCCTCTAAACGAGCAGTACTTC.

The rearrangement uses TRBV2 and TRBJ1-5; 9 nucleotides agree with TRBD1. Trimming at V came to 5 bases and at J to 5 bases, leaving 4 bases not matched to a gene. This CDR3 is built from 14 residues. Per the germline V gene, CDR1 is SNHLY and CDR2 is FYNNEI. CDR3 nucleotide sequence: TGTGCCAGCAGTTCCGGACAGGGGTATCAGCCCCAGCATTTT. This sequence encodes CASSSGQGYQPQHF.

This sequence joins TRBV4-3 and TRBJ1-2; D is perhaps TRBD1 (5 bases). This CDR3 comprises 16 residues. Between the trimmed V and J ends, which lost 1 base and 5 bases, there was a span of 17 bases. CDR1 and CDR2 from the germline V gene are LGHNA and YSLEER. The CDR3 spells CASSQAAEGRGYGYTF. CDR3 DNA sequence: TGCGCCAGCAGCCAAGCAGCCGAGGGGCGCGGTTATGGCTACACCTTC.

CDR3 DNA: TGCAGCTTTACTAGCGGCTCCTACGAGCAGTACTTC. This sequence encodes CSFTSGSYEQYF. The rearrangement joins TRBV29-1 to TRBJ2-7; 8 bases agree with TRBD2. Looked up from germline, CDR1 is SQVTM and CDR2 is ANQGSEA. Trimming removed 8 bases from V and 0 bases from J; junction bases left unmatched: 3. CDR3 length equals 12 residues.

V and J are TRBV27 and TRBJ2-7, with 7 bases that match TRBD2. The CDR3 covers 15 residues. Per germline, CDR1 MNHEY and CDR2 SMNVEV (reference sequence). V lost 6 bases and J lost 3; bases outside the gene matches: 11. CDR3 sequence (DNA): TGTGCCAGCAGGTTTCCGGGGACTATAGGCTACGAGCAGTACTTC. It yields the protein CASRFPGTIGYEQYF.

CDR3 in amino acids: CASSPFTGAGANVLTF. The CDR3 DNA reads as TGTGCCAGCTCACCATTCACGGGGGCTGGGGCCAACGTCCTGACTTTC. The chain joins TRBV18 to TRBJ2-6, with D tentatively TRBD2 (6 bases). This CDR3 has 16 residues. CDR1 and CDR2 from the germline V gene are KGHSH and LQKENI. V lost 2 bases to trimming and J lost 2 bases, with 10 bases between them.

This clone was observed a single time. The genes are TRBV7-8 and TRBJ1-1; unclear D gene. CDR3 length: 12 residues. V was shortened by 2 bases and J by 11 bases, with 12 bases between the two germline ends. Per the germline V gene, CDR1 is SGHVS and CDR2 is FQNEAQ. CDR3 residues: CASSLSRVSAFF. The CDR3 DNA is TGTGCCAGCAGCTTAAGTCGGGTGAGCGCTTTCTTT.

This clone was recorded at least ten times. At one end, the junction sequence differs from germline, possibly due to a read error. V usage is TRBV10-3 and J usage is TRBJ1-2; D possibly corresponds to TRBD1 (5 bases). CDR1 and CDR2 from the germline V gene are ENHRY and SYGVKD. The CDR3 is 15 amino acids. The DNA for the CDR3 is TGTGCCATCAGTGAGTCACCAGGGTATAACGATGGCTACACCTTC. This gives the protein CAISESPGYNDGYTF.

This clone has only one observation. The V call is TRBV29-1, the J call TRBJ2-7; 8 nucleotides line up with TRBD1. CDR1 and CDR2 from the germline V gene are SQVTM and ANQGSEA. This CDR3 has 14 amino acids. The V and J ends lost 3 bases and 9 bases, in that order; junction bases with no gene match: 13. The CDR3 protein is CSVDDPLTGGRQYF. As DNA, the CDR3 is TGCAGCGTTGATGATCCTCTTACAGGGGGAAGGCAGTACTTC.